This TCR beta chain was sequenced for a study of cytotoxic CD8 clonotypes in ibrutinib-treated CLL. Trimming removed 2 bases at V and 1 base at J, with 4 bases between. Germline assignment: CDR1 LGHNA and CDR2 YSLEER. The CDR3 length is 13 residues. This clone was counted only a few times. The assay was immunoSEQ multiplex PCR, and TCRdb's table has in-frame clones only and misses some. The sample contains fewer than 400,000 clones, over 60% of which appear only once. This TCR was recovered from a human donor with chronic lymphocytic leukemia. The rearrangement uses TRBV4-3 and TRBJ2-3; D remains unclear. The specimen was PBMCs, collected after 36 months of ibrutinib treatment. In DNA form, the CDR3 reads TGCGCCAGCAGCCAAAGGCGCACAGATACGCAGTATTTT. Translated, it gives CASSQRRTDTQYF.